Shown below are 29 T cell receptor beta chains from a single sample sequenced in a study of blood T cell repertoires in COVID-19. Generated by immunoSEQ multiplex PCR, the TCRdb table keeps only in-frame clones and is missing some. The sample contains tens of thousands of clones, roughly nine tenths of which appear only once. Specimen: peripheral blood. The receptors here all came from a woman aged 55-70 years with active or convalescent COVID-19.

The chain carries TRBV28 and TRBJ2-7, with D hard to call. The CDR3 runs to 15 residues. V was trimmed by 6 bases and J by 1 base, leaving 16 bases between them. Germline-derived CDR1 and CDR2 are MDHEN and SYDVKM. For the CDR3, the DNA is TGTGCCAGCAGCCGCATGAGGAGCCCATCCTACGAGCAGTACTTC. Translating it yields CASSRMRSPSYEQYF.

The gene calls are TRBV7-2 and TRBJ2-5, with a possible D match to TRBD2 (6 bases). This CDR3 contains 13 residues. CDR1 and CDR2 from the germline V gene are SGHTA and FQGNSA. Deletions cut 1 base from V and 4 bases from J, with 7 bases between. CDR3 in amino acids: CASSLGGVETQYF. CDR3 in DNA: TGTGCCAGCAGCTTAGGGGGGGTAGAGACCCAGTACTTC.

V usage is TRBV28 and J usage is TRBJ1-4; 7 nucleotides match TRBD1. This CDR3 is built from 14 residues. Trimming removed 6 bases from V and 4 bases from J; junction bases left unmatched: 5. The germline V gene encodes CDR1 MDHEN and CDR2 SYDVKM. The CDR3, as DNA: TGTGCCAGCAGGGAGGCAGGGGGTAATGAAAAACTGTTTTTT. Its translation: CASREAGGNEKLFF.

The chain recombines TRBV3-1 (or the pseudogene TRBV3-2) with TRBJ2-7, with a possible D match to TRBD1 (6 bases). The germline gives CDR1 LGHDT, CDR2 YNNKEL (reference sequence). V lost 0 bases and J 4 bases, leaving 13 bases between the germline ends. CDR3 length equals 15 residues. The CDR3 sequence is CASSQDLQGFYEQYF. The CDR3 bases are TGTGCCAGCAGCCAAGACTTACAGGGTTTTTACGAGCAGTACTTC.

The chain couples TRBV11-3 to TRBJ1-6, with TRBD1 as a possible D gene (5 bases). V lost 1 base to trimming and J lost 10 bases, with 11 bases between them. The CDR3 consists of 14 residues. Germline CDR1 and CDR2: SGHNT and YENEEA. The CDR3 DNA sequence: TGTGCCAGCAGCTTAGGGGGCGCGGGGTCACCCCTCCACTTT. Translation: CASSLGGAGSPLHF.

This sequence joins TRBV6-5 and TRBJ2-1; 14 nucleotides agree with TRBD2. This CDR3 has 15 amino acids. Germline loops: CDR1 MNHEY, CDR2 SVGAGI. J lost 11 bases, V lost 0 bases, and 3 bases had no gene match. The CDR3 loop reads CASSYSTSGGDKQFF. For the CDR3, the DNA is TGTGCCAGCAGTTACTCGACTAGCGGGGGGGATAAGCAGTTCTTC.

The CDR3 bases are TGTGCCATCAGTGAGGAGATCCCGAACACTGAAGCTTTCTTT. Its translation: CAISEEIPNTEAFF. This chain links TRBV10-3 with TRBJ1-1; D not resolved. Per the germline V gene, CDR1 is ENHRY and CDR2 is SYGVKD. The CDR3 has 14 residues. The V and J ends lost 2 bases and 1 base respectively, with 8 bases between them.

This chain uses TRBV25-1 with TRBJ1-5; 7 bases match TRBD1. CDR3 length: 13 residues. From germline, CDR1 is MGHDK and CDR2 SYGVNS. V shed 4 bases and J 6 bases; nucleotides not matched to a gene: 3. CDR3 region: CASSATGFQPQHF. In DNA form, the CDR3 reads TGTGCCAGCAGTGCGACAGGGTTTCAGCCCCAGCATTTT.

The CDR3 region has the DNA TGCGCCAGCAGCTTGGGACAGGGGGAATATGGCTACACCTTC. This encodes CASSLGQGEYGYTF. The chain recombines TRBV5-1 with TRBJ1-2; 9 bases match TRBD1. V shed 0 bases, J shed 5 bases, and the junction held 2 bases outside the gene matches. Germline V CDR1 and CDR2: SGHRS, YFSETQ. CDR3 length: 14 residues.

The chain recombines TRBV12-5 with TRBJ1-2; D ambiguous. Trimming shortened V by 1 base and J by 14 bases, and 14 bases separated the two germline ends. The V gene's germline CDR1 is LGHNT and CDR2 FRNRAP. The CDR3 totals 12 residues. CDR3 DNA sequence: TGTGCTAGTGGTTTGGCAACCCCACCGCGGACCTTC. Amino acids: CASGLATPPRTF.

This chain connects TRBV19 to TRBJ2-3; D is unresolved. Germline CDR1 and CDR2: LNHDA and SQIVND (reference sequence). The length of the CDR3 is 13 residues. Trimming cost V 2 bases and J 1 base, with 4 bases left between them. Here the CDR3 reads CASSISRTDTQYF. In DNA form, the CDR3 reads TGTGCCAGTAGTATAAGCCGCACAGATACGCAGTATTTT.

Here the CDR3 reads CASSWQTSGDYEQYF. The CDR3 DNA reads TGTGCCAGCAGTTGGCAGACTAGCGGAGACTACGAGCAGTACTTC. V and J are TRBV6-5 and TRBJ2-7; 9 bases map to TRBD2. This CDR3 has 15 amino acids. In germline, CDR1 is MNHEY, CDR2 SVGAGI. With V trimmed by 4 bases and J by 3 bases, 7 bases remained unmatched.

In this sample, this clone turned up once. The J gene is TRBJ1-2, the V gene TRBV30; the D gene is possibly TRBD1 (6 bases). Germline V gene data show CDR1 as GTSNPN and CDR2 as SVGIG (reference sequence). The V end was cut by 5 bases, the J end by 4 bases, with 17 bases between. The CDR3 totals 14 residues. DNA of the CDR3: TGTGCCTGGGGTCGCAGGGGAAGTGGCTATGGCTACACCTTC. Translating it yields CAWGRRGSGYGYTF.

The chain has TRBV24-1 and TRBJ2-7; 8 bases align to TRBD2. This CDR3 region has 13 residues. CDR1 and CDR2 (germline): KGHDR, SFDVKD. V lost 6 bases to trimming and J lost 0 bases; unmatched junction nucleotides: 0. The CDR3 region is CATSREGSYEQYF. CDR3 bases: TGTGCCACCAGTCGGGAGGGCTCCTACGAGCAGTACTTC.

This sequence joins TRBV15 and TRBJ2-3, with 7 positions matching TRBD2. The length of the CDR3 is 17 residues. Germline assignment: CDR1 LNHNV and CDR2 YYDKDF (reference sequence). V lost 0 bases and J lost 3; bases outside the gene matches: 9. The CDR3 nucleotides are TGTGCCACCAGCAGAGATCTCACTAGCGCCGGAACAGATACGCAGTATTTT. This translates into CATSRDLTSAGTDTQYF.

The chain has TRBV5-4 and TRBJ1-1; 7 bases match TRBD1. The CDR3 contains 15 residues. The V and J ends lost 0 bases and 4 bases, in that order; junction bases with no gene match: 6. Germline V gene lookup returns CDR1 SGHNT and CDR2 YYREEE (reference sequence). Here the CDR3 DNA reads TGTGCCAGCAGCTTGGTAGGGGGCGCGTTCACTGAAGCTTTCTTT. It is translated as CASSLVGGAFTEAFF. The whole variable domain, filled in from reference TRBV5-4 and TRBJ1-1, reads ETGVTQSPTHLIKTRGQQVTLRCSSQSGHNTVSWYQQALGQGPQFIFQYYREEENGRGNFPPRFSGLQFPNYSSELNVNALELDDSALYLCASSLVGGAFTEAFFGQGTRLTVV.

J is TRBJ1-1 and V is TRBV9, with no clear D. Germline V gene data show CDR1 as SGDLS and CDR2 as YYNGEE. This CDR3 is 13 amino acids long. The V gene lost 0 bases and the J gene lost 4 bases, with 7 bases spanning the gap. CDR3 nucleotides: TGTGCCAGCAGCGTAGAAGTGGCCACTGAAGCTTTCTTT. Its translation is CASSVEVATEAFF. The full variable domain, its missing parts supplied by reference TRBV9 and TRBJ1-1, is DSGVTQTPKHLITATGQRVTLRCSPRSGDLSVYWYQQSLDQGLQFLIQYYNGEERAKGNILERFSAQQFPDLHSELNLSSLELGDSALYFCASSVEVATEAFFGQGTRLTVV.

This clone was observed a single time. This chain links TRBV19 with TRBJ1-1; 7 nucleotides line up with TRBD1. CDR1 and CDR2 (germline): LNHDA, SQIVND (reference sequence). This CDR3 has 14 residues. V lost 5 bases and J lost 3; bases outside the gene matches: 6. The DNA of the CDR3 is TGTGCCAGTAGTGTGCGGACAGGAGACACTGAAGCTTTCTTT. Protein sequence: CASSVRTGDTEAFF.

The rearrangement joins TRBV5-1 to TRBJ2-1, with 10 bases fitting TRBD1. CDR3 size: 15 residues. The germline gives CDR1 SGHRS, CDR2 YFSETQ. Trimming cost V 7 bases and J 0 bases; bases outside gene matches: 4. CDR3 sequence reads: CASGGQGSSYNEQFF. Written as DNA, the CDR3 is TGCGCCAGCGGGGGACAGGGGAGCTCCTACAATGAGCAGTTCTTC. The variable domain in full, with the rest retrieved from reference TRBV5-1 and TRBJ2-1, is KAGVTQTPRYLIKTRGQQVTLSCSPISGHRSVSWYQQTPGQGLQFLFEYFSETQRNKGNFPGRFSGRQFSNSRSEMNVSTLELGDSALYLCASGGQGSSYNEQFFGPGTRLTVL.

This chain connects TRBV6-1 to TRBJ1-2; D not certain. CDR3 size: 14 residues. Trimming removed 1 base from V and 3 bases from J, with 9 bases in between. The V gene's germline CDR1 is MNHNS and CDR2 SASEGT. CDR3 nucleotide sequence: TGTGCCAGCAGTGAAGGGGCAGGCCACTATGGCTACACCTTC. Translated, it gives CASSEGAGHYGYTF.

This rearrangement joins TRBV11-1 to TRBJ2-7, with a tentative D call TRBD2 (5 bases). Trimming took off 2 bases at V and 3 bases at J, with 11 bases between the two ends. The CDR3 has 14 residues. Per germline, CDR1 SGHAT and CDR2 FQDESV (reference sequence). CDR3 nucleotides: TGTGCCAGCAGCTTATCGAGGACTCTCTACGAGCAGTACTTC. Translation: CASSLSRTLYEQYF.

The chain recombines TRBV7-2 with TRBJ2-1; 9 nucleotides align to TRBD1. The CDR3 is 15 amino acids. Per germline, CDR1 SGHTA and CDR2 FQGNSA. The junction had 8 bases not matched to a gene; V was cut back by 3 bases and J by 8 bases. This chain's CDR3 is CASSFDGTGMYEQFF. DNA for the CDR3: TGTGCCAGCAGCTTTGACGGGACAGGGATGTATGAGCAGTTCTTC.

This clone has only one observation. The chain carries TRBV5-1 and TRBJ2-6, with D unresolved. This CDR3 comprises 17 residues. Trimming took off 0 bases at V and 0 bases at J, with 10 bases between the two ends. From germline, CDR1 is SGHRS and CDR2 YFSETQ. The CDR3 loop is CASSLEAPLSGANVLTF. Written as DNA, the CDR3 is TGCGCCAGCAGCTTGGAAGCCCCACTCTCTGGGGCCAACGTCCTGACTTTC.

The rearrangement links TRBV29-1 to TRBJ2-7; 9 bases fit TRBD1. V trimming: 6 bases; J trimming: 3 bases; junction bases outside the gene matches: 6. CDR1 and CDR2 from the germline V gene are SQVTM and ANQGSEA. The CDR3 has 13 amino acids. This chain's CDR3 is CSVLGQGNYEQYF. The CDR3 nucleotides read TGCAGCGTCTTGGGACAGGGTAACTACGAGCAGTACTTC.

J is TRBJ1-5 and V is TRBV28; D perhaps matches TRBD1 (5 bases). CDR3 length: 14 amino acids. The V end lost 11 bases, the J end lost 2 bases, and 16 bases lay between the germline ends. Germline CDR1 reads MDHEN; CDR2 reads SYDVKM. CDR3 in DNA: TGTGCCGCGAGACGGGCGGGGGGCAATCAGCCCCAGCATTTT. Translation gives CAARRAGGNQPQHF.

The V and J genes are TRBV10-3 and TRBJ1-6; no reliable D call. The CDR3 loop spans 13 amino acids. Looked up from germline, CDR1 is ENHRY and CDR2 is SYGVKD. V was shortened by 8 bases and J by 5 bases, with 10 bases between the two germline ends. The CDR3 reads CAISGSDNSPLHF. CDR3 DNA: TGTGCCATCTCCGGGTCCGATAATTCACCCCTCCACTTT.

The V gene is TRBV28, the J gene TRBJ1-2; D not certain. The CDR3 loop spans 13 amino acids. V lost 4 bases and J 8 bases, leaving 14 bases between the germline ends. Germline V gives CDR1 MDHEN, CDR2 SYDVKM. The DNA for the CDR3 is TGTGCCAGCAGTTCTGATATGGCTTCCGGCTACACCTTC. This encodes CASSSDMASGYTF.

The genes are TRBV19 and TRBJ1-2, with TRBD1 matching 8 bases. Germline CDR1 and CDR2: LNHDA and SQIVND (reference sequence). The CDR3 totals 15 residues. Unmatched junction bases numbered 8, after V lost 5 bases and J lost 3 bases. For the CDR3, the DNA is TGTGCCAGTAGTTTACACAGGGGGAACGACTATGGCTACACCTTC. It specifies CASSLHRGNDYGYTF.

The chain links TRBV28 to TRBJ1-2, with 8 bases fitting TRBD1. The junction had 13 bases not matched to a gene; V was cut back by 5 bases and J by 8 bases. CDR1 and CDR2 (germline): MDHEN, SYDVKM. There are 15 residues in the CDR3. The CDR3 region is CASSPGTGAAYGYTF. The CDR3 DNA reads TGTGCCAGCAGTCCGGGGACAGGAGCTGCTTACGGCTACACCTTC.